The T cell receptor (beta chain) described here comes from a study of T cell repertoires in cytomegalovirus infection. At the level of the study: Public TCR beta signatures provided an indication of both CMV infection and a matching HLA type.

Study-wide results and caveats: Carriers of CMV plus the relevant HLA were identified by cumulative public TCR beta family frequency. The ex vivo response was dominated by HLA-C-restricted CMV-specific TCR beta clonotypes.

The sample holds many counts of this clonotype. The antigen remains unidentified. MiXCR, run by TCRdb on the reads, gives a single entry per CDR3 protein. The sample carries around 440,000 distinct CDR3 sequences, about 10% recorded once. This receptor was identified in a human donor in good health (CMV status not recorded). Some clones in this sample may be carry-over from other donors' samples. The sample was PBMCs.

The CDR3 DNA reads as TGTGCCAGCAGCTTAGAGACAGGCGGCTCACCCCTCCACTTT. Its translation is CASSLETGGSPLHF. The chain links TRBV11-2 to TRBJ1-6; D is perhaps TRBD1 (6 bases). V lost 0 bases and J 10 bases, leaving 10 bases between the germline ends. Germline V gene lookup returns CDR1 SGHAT and CDR2 FQNNGV. The CDR3 has 14 residues.